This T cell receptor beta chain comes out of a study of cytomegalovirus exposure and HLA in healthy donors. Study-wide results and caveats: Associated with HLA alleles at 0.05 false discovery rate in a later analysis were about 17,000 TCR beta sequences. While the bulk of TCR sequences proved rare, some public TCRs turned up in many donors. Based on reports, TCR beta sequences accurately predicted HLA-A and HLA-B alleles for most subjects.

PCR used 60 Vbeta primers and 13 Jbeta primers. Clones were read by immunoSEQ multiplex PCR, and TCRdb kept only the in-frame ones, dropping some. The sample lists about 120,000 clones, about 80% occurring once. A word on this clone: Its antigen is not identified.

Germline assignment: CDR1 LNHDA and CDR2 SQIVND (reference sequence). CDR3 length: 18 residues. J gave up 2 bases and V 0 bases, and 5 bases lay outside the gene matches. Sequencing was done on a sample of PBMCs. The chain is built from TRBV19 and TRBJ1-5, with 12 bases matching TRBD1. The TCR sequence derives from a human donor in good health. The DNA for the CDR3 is TGTGCCAGTAGTATAGATCTGGGACAGGGGGCTCGCAATCAGCCCCAGCATTTT. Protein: CASSIDLGQGARNQPQHF.